The clone carrying this T cell receptor (beta chain) was detected only once. Some clones are missing from TCRdb's copy, which holds only in-frame ones; the method was immunoSEQ multiplex PCR. The data show 150,000 to 180,000 clones, with around 78% seen just once and 1.5% to 2% held by the top ten. This entry belongs to a study of blood T cell repertoires in COVID-19. Overall study context: Samples came from the United States, Italy and Spain, spanning acute and convalescent COVID-19.

Sequences were obtained from peripheral blood. The receptor was derived from a man older than 75 with acute or convalescent COVID-19.

This chain's CDR3 is CATSDLGGVAGSTDTQYF. The CDR3 DNA sequence: TGTGCCACCAGTGATCTGGGGGGAGTAGCGGGGAGCACAGATACGCAGTATTTT. The chain carries TRBV24-1 and TRBJ2-3; 8 bases map to TRBD2. The CDR3 covers 18 residues. V lost 3 bases, J lost 0 bases, and 10 bases stayed unmatched. Germline lookup yields CDR1 KGHDR and CDR2 SFDVKD.